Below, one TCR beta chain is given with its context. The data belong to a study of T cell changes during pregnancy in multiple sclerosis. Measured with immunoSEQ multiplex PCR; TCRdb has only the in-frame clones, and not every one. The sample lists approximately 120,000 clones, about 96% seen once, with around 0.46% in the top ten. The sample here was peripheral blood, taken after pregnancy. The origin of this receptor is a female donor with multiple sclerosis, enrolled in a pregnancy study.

The CDR3 region has the DNA TGTGCCAGCAGTACCGTGGGTGGGCTCCCCTACGAGCAGTACTTC. Encoded protein: CASSTVGGLPYEQYF. The chain employs TRBV27 and TRBJ2-7; no reliable D call. CDR1 is MNHEY, CDR2 SMNVEV, per germline (reference sequence). Trimming removed 5 bases at V and 2 bases at J, with 16 bases between. This CDR3 comprises 15 residues.